The 16 T cell receptor beta chains presented below share a single source sample, sequenced in a study of OX40 agonist ivuxolimab in advanced cancers. Library preparation was by the immunoSEQ multiplex PCR assay. TCRdb took this table from immuneACCESS and kept in-frame rearrangements with V and J called. Such tables lack part of the clones; where checked against another copy, unresolved V genes explain under half of the gap, and the rest is unexplained. Recorded for this sample are over 40,000 clones; around four fifths of them occurred a single time. The top ten constitute less than 3% of the sample. The material was CD4+ or CD8+ T cells sorted from blood, obtained in a trial of the OX40 agonist ivuxolimab. All receptors derive from an adult with an advanced solid tumor such as melanoma, head and neck, liver or kidney cancer.

The chain recombines TRBV6-6 with TRBJ2-2; D remains ambiguous. With 2 bases removed from V and 0 bases from J, the gap between germline ends came to 7 bases. Germline values: CDR1 MNHNY, CDR2 SVGAGI (reference sequence). This CDR3 region has 15 residues. CDR3 bases: TGTGCCAGCAGTTACCGGCGGACGAACACCGGGGAGCTGTTTTTT. Translating gives CASSYRRTNTGELFF.

V gene TRBV7-6 combines with J gene TRBJ2-1; the match to TRBD2 covers 8 bases. The CDR3 has 17 residues. Trimming took 5 bases from V and 1 from J; bases not matched to a gene: 10. Germline assignment: CDR1 SGHVS and CDR2 FNYEAQ. The CDR3 DNA follows: TGTGCCAGCAGCCCGGGGACTAGAGGCCAGTCCTACAATGAGCAGTTCTTC. Its protein is CASSPGTRGQSYNEQFF.

The CDR3 DNA reads as TGTGCCTGGAGCGGCGACCGAGATACGCAGTATTTT. It translates to CAWSGDRDTQYF. V and J are TRBV30 and TRBJ2-3; D uncertain. Germline V gene data show CDR1 as GTSNPN and CDR2 as SVGIG (reference sequence). The CDR3 has 12 amino acids. Trimming pared 3 bases from V and 5 bases from J, leaving 9 bases between.

This chain joins TRBV5-6 and TRBJ2-3; no clear D. Trimming left V 6 bases short and J 2 bases short, with 13 bases between. This CDR3 spans 14 amino acids. Germline V CDR1 and CDR2: SGHDT, YYEEEE. Here the CDR3 DNA reads TGTGCCAGCACCTCCTGGCGGTCCACAGATACGCAGTATTTT. It encodes CASTSWRSTDTQYF.

The rearrangement links TRBV5-4 to TRBJ2-5; D is unclear. Germline V gives CDR1 SGHNT, CDR2 YYREEE (reference sequence). Trimming removed 6 bases from V and 5 bases from J, with 20 bases in between. This CDR3 is 15 amino acids long. This CDR3 reads CASTPSPLFRETQYF. The CDR3 nucleotides read TGTGCCAGCACCCCAAGCCCTTTATTCCGGGAGACCCAGTACTTC.

This clone has just a few counts. This sequence joins TRBV5-1 and TRBJ2-7, with D possibly TRBD1 on 5 matching bases. V lost 4 bases to trimming and J lost 3 bases, with 20 bases between them. This CDR3 comprises 16 residues. CDR1 and CDR2 from the germline V gene are SGHRS and YFSETQ. CDR3 protein: CASSQSPTGEIYEQYF. The CDR3 coding sequence is TGCGCCAGCAGCCAGAGCCCCACAGGAGAGATCTACGAGCAGTACTTC.

The chain recombines TRBV19 with TRBJ1-1; D is perhaps TRBD1 (6 bases). Germline assignment: CDR1 LNHDA and CDR2 SQIVND (reference sequence). V was cut by 7 bases and J by 6 bases, with 15 bases left in between. This CDR3 contains 13 residues. The CDR3 coding sequence is TGTGCCAGTACTTTGGGGGGGCCGGCTGAAGCTTTCTTT. This translates into CASTLGGPAEAFF.

This sequence joins TRBV14 and TRBJ1-1, with 8 bases that match TRBD1. CDR3 length: 12 amino acids. The trim removed 8 bases at V and 7 bases at J, leaving 6 bases unmatched. Germline V lookup: CDR1 SGHDN, CDR2 FVKESK. Here the CDR3 DNA reads TGTGCCAGCGCAGGGGGCTGGGATGAAGCTTTCTTT. Protein sequence: CASAGGWDEAFF.

This clone came up a few times. The chain links TRBV27 to TRBJ2-7; D unresolved. Germline-derived CDR1 and CDR2 are MNHEY and SMNVEV (reference sequence). The CDR3 consists of 9 residues. V was shortened by 7 bases and J by 5 bases, with 3 bases between the two germline ends. CDR3 amino acids: CASNHEQYF. The CDR3 DNA reads TGTGCCAGCAACCACGAGCAGTACTTC.

This clone was seen a single time. J is TRBJ2-7 and V is TRBV7-2; 7 bases are shared with TRBD1. The CDR3 runs to 14 residues. From germline, CDR1 is SGHTA and CDR2 FQGNSA. J gave up 2 bases and V 6 bases, and 7 bases lay outside the gene matches. The CDR3 sequence: CASSRDSPPYEQYF. CDR3 DNA sequence: TGTGCCAGCAGTAGGGACAGCCCTCCCTACGAGCAGTACTTC.

This clone showed up just once. V usage is TRBV19 and J usage is TRBJ2-3; 8 bases line up with TRBD2. Germline V gives CDR1 LNHDA, CDR2 SQIVND (reference sequence). The trim removed 7 bases at V and 5 bases at J, leaving 8 bases unmatched. The CDR3 consists of 14 residues. The CDR3 sequence is CASNGAGAGDTQYF. As DNA, the CDR3 is TGTGCCAGTAATGGAGCGGGAGCCGGAGATACGCAGTATTTT.

The chain is built from TRBV28 and TRBJ2-5; 14 bases match TRBD2. V trimming: 5 bases; J trimming: 1 base; junction bases outside the gene matches: 6. Germline values: CDR1 MDHEN, CDR2 SYDVKM. The CDR3 runs to 17 residues. The DNA of the CDR3 is TGTGCCAGCAGTGCCGGACTAGCGGGAGGCATCCAAGAGACCCAGTACTTC. Protein: CASSAGLAGGIQETQYF.

The genes are TRBV18 and TRBJ2-4; D may be TRBD1 or TRBD2 (5 bases each). The CDR3 consists of 16 residues. Per the germline V gene, CDR1 is KGHSH and CDR2 is LQKENI. Trimming cost V 2 bases and J 5 bases, with 16 bases left between them. The CDR3 region has the DNA TGTGCCAGCTCACCAATCTCGCCGGTGGGGGAAAACATTCAGTACTTC. This encodes CASSPISPVGENIQYF. The whole variable domain, remainder taken from reference TRBV18 and TRBJ2-4, is NAGVMQNPRHLVRRRGQEARLRCSPMKGHSHVYWYRQLPEEGLKFMVYLQKENIIDESGMPKERFSAEFPKEGPSILRIQQVVRGDSAAYFCASSPISPVGENIQYFGAGTRLSVL.

This sequence joins TRBV18 and TRBJ1-2; the match to TRBD1 covers 7 bases. The CDR3 is 13 residues long. Germline CDR1 is KGHSH and CDR2 is LQKENI. V gave up 6 bases and J gave up 8 bases; unmatched junction bases: 9. The CDR3: CASSRWTGEGYTF. CDR3 sequence (DNA): TGTGCCAGCTCTCGTTGGACAGGCGAAGGCTACACCTTC. The complete variable domain, with remaining parts taken from reference TRBV18 and TRBJ1-2, reads NAGVMQNPRHLVRRRGQEARLRCSPMKGHSHVYWYRQLPEEGLKFMVYLQKENIIDESGMPKERFSAEFPKEGPSILRIQQVVRGDSAAYFCASSRWTGEGYTFGSGTRLTVV.

This rearrangement joins TRBV19 to TRBJ1-1, with TRBD1 matching over 9 bases. Germline V gene data show CDR1 as LNHDA and CDR2 as SQIVND (reference sequence). The V gene end was trimmed by 3 bases and the J gene end by 5 bases; junction bases not matched to a gene: 4. This CDR3 region has 14 residues. The CDR3 DNA follows: TGTGCCAGTAGTATTACAGGGGGCCGAACTGAAGCTTTCTTT. This gives the protein CASSITGGRTEAFF. The full variable domain, rest sourced from reference TRBV19 and TRBJ1-1, is DGGITQSPKYLFRKEGQNVTLSCEQNLNHDAMYWYRQDPGQGLRLIYYSQIVNDFQKGDIAEGYSVSREKKESFPLTVTSAQKNPTAFYLCASSITGGRTEAFFGQGTRLTVV.

The chain couples TRBV27 to TRBJ2-5; D ambiguous. This CDR3 contains 10 residues. Per germline, CDR1 MNHEY and CDR2 SMNVEV (reference sequence). Trimming removed 8 bases at V and 5 bases at J, with 6 bases between. CDR3 in DNA: TGTGCCAGCCCGACGGAGACCCAGTACTTC. This gives the protein CASPTETQYF.